This TCR beta chain was found in a study of blood T cell repertoires in COVID-19 (dated by TCRdb to 2019 to 2021). The study in broad terms: Samples from collaborators originated in the United States, Italy and Spain and spanned both the acute and convalescent phases of COVID-19. Where HLA class I and class II types were available, the types were taken from metadata supplied by the sample provider, not from assay-based typing. The repertoires were released in a freely available public database intended as a resource for research on the immune response to SARS-CoV-2. Samples came from the ongoing ImmuneRACE study (first 160 participants) plus 1,254 subjects from 6 global collaborators. A de-identified subject ID, COVID-19 status, age in years and sex were almost always included in the sample metadata. Deeply sampled blood TCRbeta repertoires from subjects exposed to, actively infected with, or recovered from COVID-19 were included in the dataset. The prospective study material was composed of cDNA or gDNA derived from T cells, B-cell-depleted T cells, or PBMCs. Points the paper makes about the study in general: The amount of clinical and demographic metadata varied by source and participant and was provided uncurated.

TCRbeta CDR3 regions were amplified from genomic DNA by means of the immunoSEQ Assay, a bias-controlled multiplex PCR. The authors' analysis ran thus. The number of nucleated cells in each sample was estimated by amplification of reference gene primers within the assay. To quantify the absolute abundance of each unique TCRbeta CDR3 rearrangement, sequence reads were collapsed and filtered. For each sample, productive Simpson clonality was calculated as the square root of Simpson's diversity index across productive rearrangements. In its TCRdb copy, this immuneACCESS table keeps in-frame sequences only and misses some clones. Where compared with another copy, unresolved V genes explain less than half of these, and the others have no known cause. V and J calls and clone size come straight from that table; D and trimming were deduced from the DNA. Here the sample has some 200,000 clones; approximately 78% occur a single time. Jointly, the top ten make up approximately 5.2% of the sample.

Worth noting for this clone: There is no known antigen for this receptor. Base-call qualities are not available, and no considerably larger clone is one nucleotide away.

One collaborating source in Seattle enrolled patients while the patients were actively infected and followed the patients over time throughout the course of disease. Each collaborating institution followed its own protocols to collect whole blood in K2EDTA tubes. Collaborator samples were shipped for TCRbeta analysis as frozen whole blood, isolated PBMCs, or DNA extracted from either sample type. The germline V gene yields SGHRS for CDR1 and YFSETQ for CDR2. The germline ends are 11 bases apart after V is trimmed by 3 bases and J by 7 bases. The cysteine opens and the phenylalanine closes a CDR3 of 13 amino acids. The entry retains the CDR3 DNA only, 39 bases that are in frame from base 1.

Input material: peripheral blood. The receptor comes from a woman aged 70-85 years with COVID-19, enrolled during active disease. This chain joins TRBV5-1 to TRBJ2-1; 6 matching bases give a weak D call of TRBD1. The CDR3 region has the sequence CASSSQGLNEQFF. The DNA is as follows: TGCGCCAGCAGCTCCCAGGGGTTGAATGAGCAGTTCTTC.